This T cell receptor beta chain was recovered during a study of shared clonotypes between healthy human individuals. Study-level background: The cohort had a couple of women and a few men, ages 18 to 49.

This CDR3 is built from 15 residues. Germline V lookup: CDR1 MRHNA, CDR2 SNTAGT. Trimming took 0 bases from V and 3 from J, leaving 10 bases between them. Recent vaccinations or acute infections were absent in the healthy HIV-negative adult donors. The assay used deep level. The authors' processing: For the immunoSEQ data, sequences were junction-only without quality scores, so filtering differed. The protocol was immunoSEQ multiplex PCR, while the TCRdb copy is restricted to in-frame clones and leaves out a portion. Clone size and V and J calls were adopted from that table, with D and trimming inferred from the DNA. This table has around 450,000 clones, roughly 77% appearing once.

The receptor comes from a woman aged 40 to 55 in good health. Some clones in this sample may be carry-over from other donors' samples. The sequenced sample consisted of PBMCs. This chain connects TRBV6-4 to TRBJ2-3, with D possibly being TRBD1 or TRBD2 (6 bases each). This chain's CDR3 is CASSDSGGPTDTQYF. The CDR3 nucleotides read TGTGCCAGCAGTGACTCTGGGGGGCCGACAGATACGCAGTATTTT.